This T cell receptor beta chain was documented in a study of CD8 T cells in Susac syndrome. The authors negatively isolated CD8+ and CD4+ T cells and FACS-enriched TEMRA cells. V was shortened by 3 bases and J by 6 bases, with 13 bases between the two germline ends. CDR1 SGHRS and CDR2 YFSETQ come from the germline V gene. The CDR3 has 13 amino acids. Random hexamers were used to reverse transcribe roughly 0.5 to 1 ug of RNA. immunoSEQ multiplex PCR amplified TCR beta CDR3 across 54 Vbeta, 13 Jbeta. TCRdb re-analysed the immunoSEQ multiplex PCR reads in MiXCR, keeping a single row per CDR3 protein. The sample lists 150,000 to 200,000 distinct CDR3 sequences, approximately 93% occurring once.

The V and J genes are TRBV5-1 and TRBJ2-7, with D unresolved. The sample consisted of CD4+ T cells from PBMCs. This clonotype was obtained from a human donor with multiple sclerosis. In nucleotides, the CDR3 is TGCGCCAGCAGCTCGGGCGAGTCGAGCGAGCAGTACTTC. Translation gives CASSSGESSEQYF.